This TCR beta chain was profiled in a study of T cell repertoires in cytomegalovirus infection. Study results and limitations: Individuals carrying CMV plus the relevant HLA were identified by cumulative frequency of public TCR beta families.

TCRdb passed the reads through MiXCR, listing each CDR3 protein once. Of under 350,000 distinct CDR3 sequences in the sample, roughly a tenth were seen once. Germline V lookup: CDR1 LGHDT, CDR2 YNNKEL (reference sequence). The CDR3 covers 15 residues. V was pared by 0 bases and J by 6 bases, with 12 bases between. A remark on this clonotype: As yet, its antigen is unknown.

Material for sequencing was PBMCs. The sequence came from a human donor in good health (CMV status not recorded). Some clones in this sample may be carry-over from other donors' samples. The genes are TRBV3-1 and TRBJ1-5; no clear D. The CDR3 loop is CASSQDMGHGQPQHF. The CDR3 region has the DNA TGTGCCAGCAGCCAAGATATGGGTCACGGTCAGCCCCAGCATTTT.